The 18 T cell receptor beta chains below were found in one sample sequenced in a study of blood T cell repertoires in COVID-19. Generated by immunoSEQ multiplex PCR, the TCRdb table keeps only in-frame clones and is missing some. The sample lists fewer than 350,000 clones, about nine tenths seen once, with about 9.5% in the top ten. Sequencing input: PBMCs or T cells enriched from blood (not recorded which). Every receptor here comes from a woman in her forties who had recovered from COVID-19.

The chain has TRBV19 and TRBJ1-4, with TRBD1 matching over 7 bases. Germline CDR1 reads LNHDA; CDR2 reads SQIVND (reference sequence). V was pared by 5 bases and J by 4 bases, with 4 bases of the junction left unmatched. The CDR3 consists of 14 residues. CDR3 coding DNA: TGTGCCAGTAGTGAGGGGGCCAATAATGAAAAACTGTTTTTT. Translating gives CASSEGANNEKLFF.

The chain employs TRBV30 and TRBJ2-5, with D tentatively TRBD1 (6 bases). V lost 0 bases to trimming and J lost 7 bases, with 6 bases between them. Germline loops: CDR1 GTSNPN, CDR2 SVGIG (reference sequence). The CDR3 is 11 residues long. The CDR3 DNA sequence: TGTGCCTGGAGTGTACAGGGGACCCAGTACTTC. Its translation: CAWSVQGTQYF.

The CDR3 spells CASSLAGTSEIGELFF. CDR3 nucleotides: TGCGCCAGCAGCTTGGCCGGGACTAGTGAAATCGGGGAGCTGTTTTTT. The chain combines TRBV5-1 with TRBJ2-2; TRBD2 matches 8 bases. Germline-derived CDR1 and CDR2 are SGHRS and YFSETQ. The V and J ends lost 0 bases and 7 bases, in that order; junction bases with no gene match: 8. The CDR3 totals 16 residues.

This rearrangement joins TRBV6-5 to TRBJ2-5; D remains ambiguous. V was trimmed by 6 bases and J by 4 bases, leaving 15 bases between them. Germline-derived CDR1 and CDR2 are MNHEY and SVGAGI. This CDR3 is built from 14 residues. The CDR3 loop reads CASRKVQVGETQYF. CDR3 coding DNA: TGTGCCAGCAGAAAGGTCCAGGTGGGAGAGACCCAGTACTTC.

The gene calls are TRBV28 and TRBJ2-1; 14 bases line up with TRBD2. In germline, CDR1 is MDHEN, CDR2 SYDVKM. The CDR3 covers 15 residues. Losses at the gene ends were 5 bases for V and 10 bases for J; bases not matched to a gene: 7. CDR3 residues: CASSLTSGGAEEQFF. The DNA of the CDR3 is TGTGCCAGCAGTCTGACTAGCGGGGGGGCAGAAGAGCAGTTCTTC.

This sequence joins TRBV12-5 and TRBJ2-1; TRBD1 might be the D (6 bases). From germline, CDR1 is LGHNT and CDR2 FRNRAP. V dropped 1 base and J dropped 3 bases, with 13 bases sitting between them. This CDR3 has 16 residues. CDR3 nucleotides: TGTGCTAGTGGTTTGGGCCGGGACAAGGGCTACAATGAGCAGTTCTTC. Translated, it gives CASGLGRDKGYNEQFF. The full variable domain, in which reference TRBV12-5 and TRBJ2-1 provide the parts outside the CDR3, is DARVTQTPRHKVTEMGQEVTMRCQPILGHNTVFWYRQTMMQGLELLAYFRNRAPLDDSGMPKDRFSAEMPDATLATLKIQPSEPRDSAVYFCASGLGRDKGYNEQFFGPGTRLTVL.

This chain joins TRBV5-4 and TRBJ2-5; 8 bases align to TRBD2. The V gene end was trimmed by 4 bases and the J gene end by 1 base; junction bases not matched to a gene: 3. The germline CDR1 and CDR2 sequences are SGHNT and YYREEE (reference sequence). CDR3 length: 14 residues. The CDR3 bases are TGTGCCAGCAGCGCCGGGGGGGGCCAAGAGACCCAGTACTTC. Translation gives CASSAGGGQETQYF.

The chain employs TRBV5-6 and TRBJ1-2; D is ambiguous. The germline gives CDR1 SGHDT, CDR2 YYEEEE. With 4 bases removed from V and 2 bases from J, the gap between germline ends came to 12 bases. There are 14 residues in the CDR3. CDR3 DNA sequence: TGTGCCAGCAGCCCTCTACCTTACAACTATGGCTACACCTTC. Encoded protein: CASSPLPYNYGYTF.

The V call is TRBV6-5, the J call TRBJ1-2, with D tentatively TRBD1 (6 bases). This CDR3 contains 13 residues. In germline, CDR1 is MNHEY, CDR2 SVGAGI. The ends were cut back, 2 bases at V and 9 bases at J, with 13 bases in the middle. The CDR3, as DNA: TGTGCCAGCAGTTACCGGGACATCCGACGCTACACCTTC. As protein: CASSYRDIRRYTF.

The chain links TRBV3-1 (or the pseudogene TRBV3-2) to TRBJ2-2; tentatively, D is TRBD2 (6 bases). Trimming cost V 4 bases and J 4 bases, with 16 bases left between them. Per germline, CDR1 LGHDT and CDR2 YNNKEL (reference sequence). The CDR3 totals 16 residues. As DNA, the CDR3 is TGTGCCAGCAGCCCCCCCCCACTAGCAGGCACCGGGGAGCTGTTTTTT. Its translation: CASSPPPLAGTGELFF.

The CDR3 DNA reads TGCGCCAGCAGCCACGCGACAGGGCACACTGAAGCTTTCTTT. This translates into CASSHATGHTEAFF. The chain is built from TRBV4-3 and TRBJ1-1, with 7 bases that match TRBD1. The germline V gene encodes CDR1 LGHNA and CDR2 YSLEER. The CDR3 is made up of 14 amino acids. With 3 bases clipped from V and 3 bases from J, the junction kept 4 bases outside the gene matches.

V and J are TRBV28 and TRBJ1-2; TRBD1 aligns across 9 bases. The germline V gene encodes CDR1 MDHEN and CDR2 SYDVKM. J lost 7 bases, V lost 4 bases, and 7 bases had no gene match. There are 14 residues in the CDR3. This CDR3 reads CASSSTGGFSGYTF. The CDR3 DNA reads TGTGCCAGCAGTTCGACAGGGGGGTTTTCTGGCTACACCTTC.

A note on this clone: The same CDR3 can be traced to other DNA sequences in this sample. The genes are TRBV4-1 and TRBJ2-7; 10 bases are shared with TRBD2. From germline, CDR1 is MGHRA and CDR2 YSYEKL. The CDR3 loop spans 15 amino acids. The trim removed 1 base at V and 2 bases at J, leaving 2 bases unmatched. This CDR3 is CASSQGAGGPYEQYF. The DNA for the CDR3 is TGCGCCAGCAGCCAAGGAGCGGGAGGGCCCTACGAGCAGTACTTC.

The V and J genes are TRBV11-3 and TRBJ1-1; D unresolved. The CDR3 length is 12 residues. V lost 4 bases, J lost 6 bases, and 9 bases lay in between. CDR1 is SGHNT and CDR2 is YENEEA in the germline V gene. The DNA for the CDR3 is TGTGCCAGCAGCTCCAGACACTCTGAAGCTTTCTTT. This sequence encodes CASSSRHSEAFF.

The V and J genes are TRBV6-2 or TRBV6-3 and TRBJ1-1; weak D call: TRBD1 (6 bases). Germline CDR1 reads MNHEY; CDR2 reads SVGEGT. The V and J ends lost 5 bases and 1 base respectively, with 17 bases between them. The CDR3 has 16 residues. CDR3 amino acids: CASSSGRTGQNTEAFF. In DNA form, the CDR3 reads TGTGCCAGCAGTAGCGGGAGAACAGGGCAGAACACTGAAGCTTTCTTT.

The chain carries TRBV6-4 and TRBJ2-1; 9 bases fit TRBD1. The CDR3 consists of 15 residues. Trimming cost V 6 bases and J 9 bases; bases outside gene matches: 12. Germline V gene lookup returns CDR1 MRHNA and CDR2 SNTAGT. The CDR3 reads CASSPGQGSRGEQFF. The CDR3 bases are TGTGCCAGCAGCCCTGGACAGGGGAGCCGGGGTGAGCAGTTCTTC.

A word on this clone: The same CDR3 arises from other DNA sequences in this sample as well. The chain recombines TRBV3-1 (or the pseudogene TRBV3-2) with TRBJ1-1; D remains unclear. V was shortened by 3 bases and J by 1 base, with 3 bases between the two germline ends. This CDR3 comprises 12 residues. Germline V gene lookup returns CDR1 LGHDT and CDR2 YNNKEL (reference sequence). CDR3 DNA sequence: TGTGCCAGCAGCCATCAGAACACTGAAGCTTTCTTT. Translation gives CASSHQNTEAFF.

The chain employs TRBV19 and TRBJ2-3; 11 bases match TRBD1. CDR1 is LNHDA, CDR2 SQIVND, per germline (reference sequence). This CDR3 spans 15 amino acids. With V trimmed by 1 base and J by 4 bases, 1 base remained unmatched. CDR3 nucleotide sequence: TGTGCCAGTAGTATAGGGGACAGGGGGGCAGATACGCAGTATTTT. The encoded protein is CASSIGDRGADTQYF. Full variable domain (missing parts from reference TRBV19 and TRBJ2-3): DGGITQSPKYLFRKEGQNVTLSCEQNLNHDAMYWYRQDPGQGLRLIYYSQIVNDFQKGDIAEGYSVSREKKESFPLTVTSAQKNPTAFYLCASSIGDRGADTQYFGPGTRLTVL.